The source of this T cell receptor (beta chain) is a study of T cell responses to AZD1222 COVID-19 vaccine. The CDR3 consists of 14 residues. Deletions cut 4 bases from V and 6 bases from J, with 15 bases between. Germline V lookup: CDR1 SGHDT, CDR2 YYEEEE. Using immunoSEQ multiplex PCR, the repertoire was profiled, and TCRdb retains in-frame clones only, with some absent. The sample lists about 150,000 clones; around 90% were seen once. The source material was peripheral blood, sampled on day 0 of AZD1222 vaccination. The chain joins TRBV5-6 to TRBJ2-3, with D tentatively TRBD1 (5 bases). The TCR was taken from an adult in good health. This CDR3 is CASSPWYAGDTQYF. In DNA, the CDR3 is TGTGCCAGCAGCCCCTGGTATGCAGGGGATACGCAGTATTTT.